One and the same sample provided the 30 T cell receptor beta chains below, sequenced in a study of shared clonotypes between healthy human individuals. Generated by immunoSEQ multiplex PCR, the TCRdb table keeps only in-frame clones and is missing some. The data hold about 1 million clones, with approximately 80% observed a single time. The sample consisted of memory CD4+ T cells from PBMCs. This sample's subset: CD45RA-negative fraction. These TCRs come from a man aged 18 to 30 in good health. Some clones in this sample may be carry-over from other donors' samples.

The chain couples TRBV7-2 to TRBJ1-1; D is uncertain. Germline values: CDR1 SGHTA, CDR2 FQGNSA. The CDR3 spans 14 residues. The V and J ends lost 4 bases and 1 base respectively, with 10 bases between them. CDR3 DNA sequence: TGTGCCAGCAGCTCCCCTGGGCGGAACACTGAAGCTTTCTTT. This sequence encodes CASSSPGRNTEAFF.

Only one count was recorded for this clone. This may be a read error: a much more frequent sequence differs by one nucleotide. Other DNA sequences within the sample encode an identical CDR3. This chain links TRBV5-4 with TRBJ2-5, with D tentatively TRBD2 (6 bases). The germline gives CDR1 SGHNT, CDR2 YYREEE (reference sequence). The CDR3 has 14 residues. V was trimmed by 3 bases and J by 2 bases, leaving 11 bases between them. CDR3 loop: CASSSGTSQETQYF. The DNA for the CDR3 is TGTGCCAGCAGCTCCGGGACTTCGCAAGAGACCCAGTACTTC. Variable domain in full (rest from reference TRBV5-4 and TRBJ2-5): ETGVTQSPTHLIKTRGQQVTLRCSSQSGHNTVSWYQQALGQGPQFIFQYYREEENGRGNFPPRFSGLQFPNYSSELNVNALELDDSALYLCASSSGTSQETQYFGPGTRLLVL.

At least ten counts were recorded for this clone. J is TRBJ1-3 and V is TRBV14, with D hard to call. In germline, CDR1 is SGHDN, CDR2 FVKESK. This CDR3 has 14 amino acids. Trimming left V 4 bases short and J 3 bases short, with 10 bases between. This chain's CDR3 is CASSRSEGGNTIYF. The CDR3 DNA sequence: TGTGCCAGCAGCCGCTCGGAGGGTGGAAACACCATATATTTT.

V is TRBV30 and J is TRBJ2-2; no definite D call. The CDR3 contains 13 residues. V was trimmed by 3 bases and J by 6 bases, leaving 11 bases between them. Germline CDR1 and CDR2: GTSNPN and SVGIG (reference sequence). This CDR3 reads CAWRNFAAGELFF. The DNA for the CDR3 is TGTGCCTGGAGGAACTTCGCTGCCGGGGAGCTGTTTTTT.

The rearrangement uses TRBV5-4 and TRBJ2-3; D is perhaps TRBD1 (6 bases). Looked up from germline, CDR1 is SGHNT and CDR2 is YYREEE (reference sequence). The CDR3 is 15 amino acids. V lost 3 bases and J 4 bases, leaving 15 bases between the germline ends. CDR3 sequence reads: CASSSGTGRADTQYF. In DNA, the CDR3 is TGTGCCAGCAGCTCGGGTACAGGGCGCGCAGATACGCAGTATTTT. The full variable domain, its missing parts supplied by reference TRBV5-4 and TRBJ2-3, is ETGVTQSPTHLIKTRGQQVTLRCSSQSGHNTVSWYQQALGQGPQFIFQYYREEENGRGNFPPRFSGLQFPNYSSELNVNALELDDSALYLCASSSGTGRADTQYFGPGTRLTVL.

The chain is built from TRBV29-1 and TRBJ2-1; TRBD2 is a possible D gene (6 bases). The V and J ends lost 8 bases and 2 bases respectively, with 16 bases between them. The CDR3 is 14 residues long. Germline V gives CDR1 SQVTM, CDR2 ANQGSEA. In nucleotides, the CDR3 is TGCAGCTCTGGCCGGGGGAAAGCCTACAATGAGCAGTTCTTC. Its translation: CSSGRGKAYNEQFF.

CDR3 bases: TGTGCCAGCAGCCAAGGTCGGGGATACGGCACTGAAGCTTTCTTT. This encodes CASSQGRGYGTEAFF. This rearrangement joins TRBV14 to TRBJ1-1, with D hard to call. This CDR3 is built from 15 residues. V shed 1 base and J shed 4 bases, with 13 bases lying between them. Germline values: CDR1 SGHDN, CDR2 FVKESK.

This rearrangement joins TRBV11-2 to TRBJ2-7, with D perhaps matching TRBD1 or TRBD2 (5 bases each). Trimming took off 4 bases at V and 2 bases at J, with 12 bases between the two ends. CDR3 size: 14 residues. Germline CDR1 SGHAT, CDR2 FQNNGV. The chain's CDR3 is CASSSHGATYEQYF. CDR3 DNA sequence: TGTGCCAGCAGCTCCCACGGGGCGACCTACGAGCAGTACTTC.

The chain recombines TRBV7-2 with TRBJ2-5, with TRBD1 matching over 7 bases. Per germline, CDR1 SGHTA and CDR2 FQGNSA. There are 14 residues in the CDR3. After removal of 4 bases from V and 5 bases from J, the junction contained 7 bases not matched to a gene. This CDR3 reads CASSYYRGMETQYF. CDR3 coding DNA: TGTGCCAGCAGCTATTACAGGGGAATGGAGACCCAGTACTTC.

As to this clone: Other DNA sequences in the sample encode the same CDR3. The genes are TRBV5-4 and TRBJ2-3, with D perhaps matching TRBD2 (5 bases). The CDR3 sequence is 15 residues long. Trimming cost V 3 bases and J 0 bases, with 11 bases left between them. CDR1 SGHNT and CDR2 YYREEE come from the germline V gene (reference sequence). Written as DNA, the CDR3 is TGTGCCAGCAGCTCGAGGACTGCTAGCACAGATACGCAGTATTTT. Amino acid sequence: CASSSRTASTDTQYF.

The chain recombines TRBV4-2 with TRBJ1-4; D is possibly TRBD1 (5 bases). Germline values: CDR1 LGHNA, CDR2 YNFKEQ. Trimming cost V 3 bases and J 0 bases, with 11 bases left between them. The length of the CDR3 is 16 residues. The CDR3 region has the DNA TGTGCCAGCAGCCAGTCAGGGCCGGCAACTAATGAAAAACTGTTTTTT. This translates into CASSQSGPATNEKLFF.

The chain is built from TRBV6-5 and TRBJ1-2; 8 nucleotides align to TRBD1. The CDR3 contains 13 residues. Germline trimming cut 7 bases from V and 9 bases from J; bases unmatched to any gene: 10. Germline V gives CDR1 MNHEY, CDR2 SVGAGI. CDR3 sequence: CASTKEAGGSYTF. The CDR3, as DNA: TGTGCCAGCACCAAAGAAGCAGGGGGCAGCTACACCTTC.

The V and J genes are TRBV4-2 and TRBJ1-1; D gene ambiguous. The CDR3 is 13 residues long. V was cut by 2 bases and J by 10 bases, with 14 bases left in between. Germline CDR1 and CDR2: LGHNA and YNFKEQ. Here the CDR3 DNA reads TGTGCCAGCAGCCAACTCAGCGAGCGGGGAGCTTTCTTT. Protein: CASSQLSERGAFF.

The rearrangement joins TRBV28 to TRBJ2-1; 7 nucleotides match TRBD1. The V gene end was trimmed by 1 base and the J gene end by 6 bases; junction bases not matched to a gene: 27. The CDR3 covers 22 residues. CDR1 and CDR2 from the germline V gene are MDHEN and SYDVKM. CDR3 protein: CASSLLATRGRSIPVDGNEQFF. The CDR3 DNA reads TGTGCCAGCAGTTTATTGGCTACGAGGGGGCGGAGTATCCCCGTCGACGGCAATGAGCAGTTCTTC.

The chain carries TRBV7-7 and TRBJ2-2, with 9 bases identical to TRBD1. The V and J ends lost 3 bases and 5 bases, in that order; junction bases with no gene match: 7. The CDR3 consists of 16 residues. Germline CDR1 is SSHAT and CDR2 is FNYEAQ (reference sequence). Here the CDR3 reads CASSLDRDRATGELFF. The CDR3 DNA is TGTGCCAGCAGCTTGGACCGGGACAGGGCGACCGGGGAGCTGTTTTTT.

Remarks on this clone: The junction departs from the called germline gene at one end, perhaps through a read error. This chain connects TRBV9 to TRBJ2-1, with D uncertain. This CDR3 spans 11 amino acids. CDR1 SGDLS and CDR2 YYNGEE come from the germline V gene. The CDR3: CASSVGPELIF. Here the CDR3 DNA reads TGTGCCAGCAGCGTAGGGCCGGAGTTGATCTTC. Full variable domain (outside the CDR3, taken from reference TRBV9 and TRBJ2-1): DSGVTQTPKHLITATGQRVTLRCSPRSGDLSVYWYQQSLDQGLQFLIQYYNGEERAKGNILERFSAQQFPDLHSELNLSSLELGDSALYFCASSVGPELIFGPGTRLTVL.

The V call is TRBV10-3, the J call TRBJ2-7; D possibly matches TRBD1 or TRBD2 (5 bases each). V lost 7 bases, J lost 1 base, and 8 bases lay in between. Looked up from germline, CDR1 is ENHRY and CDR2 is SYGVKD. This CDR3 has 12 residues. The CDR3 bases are TGTGCCATCACGAGGGGTTCCTACGAGCAGTACTTC. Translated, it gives CAITRGSYEQYF.

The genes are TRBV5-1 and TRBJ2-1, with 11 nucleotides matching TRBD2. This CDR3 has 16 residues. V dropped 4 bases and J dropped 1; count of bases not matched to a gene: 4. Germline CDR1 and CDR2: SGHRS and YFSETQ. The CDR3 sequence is CASSALAGGSYNEQFF. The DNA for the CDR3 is TGCGCCAGCAGCGCTCTAGCGGGAGGATCCTACAATGAGCAGTTCTTC.

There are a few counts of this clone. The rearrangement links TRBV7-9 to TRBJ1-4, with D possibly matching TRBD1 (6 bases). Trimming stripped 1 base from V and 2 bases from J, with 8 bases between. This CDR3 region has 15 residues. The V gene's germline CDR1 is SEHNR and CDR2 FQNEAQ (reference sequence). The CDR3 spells CASSLVGQTNEKLFF. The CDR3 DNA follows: TGTGCCAGCAGCTTAGTCGGACAGACTAATGAAAAACTGTTTTTT. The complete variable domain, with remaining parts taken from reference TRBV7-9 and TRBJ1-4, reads DTGVSQNPRHKITKRGQNVTFRCDPISEHNRLYWYRQTLGQGPEFLTYFQNEAQLEKSRLLSDRFSAERPKGSFSTLEIQRTEQGDSAMYLCASSLVGQTNEKLFFGSGTQLSVL.

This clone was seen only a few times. The CDR3 nucleotides are TGCGCCAGCAGCTTGGGCCCGACAACAGCTTTCTTT. Protein: CASSLGPTTAFF. V and J are TRBV5-1 and TRBJ1-1; D call uncertain. The CDR3 loop spans 12 amino acids. Trimming pared 0 bases from V and 10 bases from J, leaving 10 bases between. In germline, CDR1 is SGHRS, CDR2 YFSETQ. The full variable domain, completed using reference TRBV5-1 and TRBJ1-1, is KAGVTQTPRYLIKTRGQQVTLSCSPISGHRSVSWYQQTPGQGLQFLFEYFSETQRNKGNFPGRFSGRQFSNSRSEMNVSTLELGDSALYLCASSLGPTTAFFGQGTRLTVV.

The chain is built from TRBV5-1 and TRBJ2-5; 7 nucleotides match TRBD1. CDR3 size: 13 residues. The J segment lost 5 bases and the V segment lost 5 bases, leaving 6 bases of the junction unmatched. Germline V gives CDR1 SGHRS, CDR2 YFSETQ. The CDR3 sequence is CASSRTGEETQYF. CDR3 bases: TGCGCCAGCAGTCGTACAGGGGAGGAGACCCAGTACTTC. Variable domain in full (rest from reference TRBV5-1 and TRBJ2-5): KAGVTQTPRYLIKTRGQQVTLSCSPISGHRSVSWYQQTPGQGLQFLFEYFSETQRNKGNFPGRFSGRQFSNSRSEMNVSTLELGDSALYLCASSRTGEETQYFGPGTRLLVL.

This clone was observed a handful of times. CDR3 amino acids: CASSLTANGVDEQFF. CDR3 DNA sequence: TGTGCCAGCAGCCTTACCGCGAACGGGGTGGATGAGCAGTTCTTC. The rearrangement joins TRBV16 to TRBJ2-1; D possibly corresponds to TRBD2 (5 bases). V was trimmed by 4 bases and J by 8 bases, leaving 18 bases between them. Per the germline V gene, CDR1 is KGHSY and CDR2 is FQNENV. The CDR3 is made up of 15 amino acids.

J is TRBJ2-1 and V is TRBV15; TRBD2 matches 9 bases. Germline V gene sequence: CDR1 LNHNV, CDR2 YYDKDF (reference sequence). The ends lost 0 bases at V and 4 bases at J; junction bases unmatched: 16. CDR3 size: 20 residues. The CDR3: CATSRDEGLISGGRYNEQFF. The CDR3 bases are TGTGCCACCAGCAGAGATGAAGGGTTGATTAGCGGGGGCCGGTACAATGAGCAGTTCTTC.

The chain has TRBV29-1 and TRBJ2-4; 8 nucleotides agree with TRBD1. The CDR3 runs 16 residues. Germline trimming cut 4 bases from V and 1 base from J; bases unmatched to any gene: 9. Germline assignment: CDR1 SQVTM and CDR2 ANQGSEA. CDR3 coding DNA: TGCAGCGTTGGATACAGCTGGACAGGGGCCAAAAACATTCAGTACTTC. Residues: CSVGYSWTGAKNIQYF.

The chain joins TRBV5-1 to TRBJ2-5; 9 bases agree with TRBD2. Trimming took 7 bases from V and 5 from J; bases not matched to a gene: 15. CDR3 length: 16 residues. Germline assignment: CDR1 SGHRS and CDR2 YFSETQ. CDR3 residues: CASQALAGGVTETQYF. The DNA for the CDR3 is TGCGCCAGCCAGGCCCTTGCGGGAGGGGTTACGGAGACCCAGTACTTC.

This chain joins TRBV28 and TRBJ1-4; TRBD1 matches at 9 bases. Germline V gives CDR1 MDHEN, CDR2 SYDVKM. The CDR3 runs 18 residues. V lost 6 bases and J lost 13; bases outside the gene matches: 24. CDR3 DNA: TGTGCCAGCAGCCCACCTGGGACAGGGTCCTTTGGCGCCAAAGGACTGTTTTTT. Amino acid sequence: CASSPPGTGSFGAKGLFF.

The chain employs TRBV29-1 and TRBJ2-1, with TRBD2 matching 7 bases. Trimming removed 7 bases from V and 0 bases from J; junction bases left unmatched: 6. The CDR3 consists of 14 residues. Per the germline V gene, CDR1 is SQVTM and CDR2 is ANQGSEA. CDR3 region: CSALGGSSYNEQFF. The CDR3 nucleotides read TGCAGCGCCCTGGGAGGGAGCTCCTACAATGAGCAGTTCTTC.

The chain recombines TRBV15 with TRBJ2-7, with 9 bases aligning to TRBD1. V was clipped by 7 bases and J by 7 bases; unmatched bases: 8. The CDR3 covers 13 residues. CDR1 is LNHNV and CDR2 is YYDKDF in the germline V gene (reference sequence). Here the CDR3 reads CATNRDRDWEQYF. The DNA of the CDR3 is TGTGCCACCAACCGGGACAGGGATTGGGAGCAGTACTTC.

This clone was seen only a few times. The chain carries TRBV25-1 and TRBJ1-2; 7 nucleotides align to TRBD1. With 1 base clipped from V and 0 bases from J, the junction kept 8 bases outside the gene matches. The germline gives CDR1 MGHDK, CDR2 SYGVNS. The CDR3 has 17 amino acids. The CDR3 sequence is CASSEWRGDRANYGYTF. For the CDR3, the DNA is TGTGCCAGCAGTGAATGGAGGGGGGACAGAGCTAACTATGGCTACACCTTC.

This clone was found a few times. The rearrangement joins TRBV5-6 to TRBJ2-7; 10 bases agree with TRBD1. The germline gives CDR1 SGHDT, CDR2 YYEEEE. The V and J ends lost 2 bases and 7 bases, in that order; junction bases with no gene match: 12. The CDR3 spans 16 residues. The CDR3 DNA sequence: TGTGCCAGCAGCTTTCAGGGACAGGGGCGGCTGCGGGAGCAGTACTTC. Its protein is CASSFQGQGRLREQYF.